This T cell receptor (beta chain) was retrieved from a study of T cell responses to AZD1222 COVID-19 vaccine. Study results and limitations: Donors were chiefly white British, with a greater number of females, and clonal diversity was perhaps underestimated.

Sequenced by immunoSEQ multiplex PCR; TCRdb stores in-frame clones only, minus some. The sample lists 65,000 to 100,000 clones; 88% were seen once. The CDR3 is made up of 14 amino acids. Losses at the gene ends were 5 bases for V and 0 bases for J; bases not matched to a gene: 3. Germline CDR1 is SGHNT and CDR2 is YENEEA. This clone showed up just once. Its antigen is not identified. This receptor was identified in an adult who received the AZD1222 COVID-19 vaccine. This chain connects TRBV11-3 to TRBJ1-1; 7 nucleotides line up with TRBD1. Sequencing was performed on peripheral blood, taken 28 days after the second AZD1222 dose. This CDR3 reads CASSPGQLNTEAFF. The CDR3 nucleotides read TGTGCCAGCAGCCCGGGACAGCTGAACACTGAAGCTTTCTTT.